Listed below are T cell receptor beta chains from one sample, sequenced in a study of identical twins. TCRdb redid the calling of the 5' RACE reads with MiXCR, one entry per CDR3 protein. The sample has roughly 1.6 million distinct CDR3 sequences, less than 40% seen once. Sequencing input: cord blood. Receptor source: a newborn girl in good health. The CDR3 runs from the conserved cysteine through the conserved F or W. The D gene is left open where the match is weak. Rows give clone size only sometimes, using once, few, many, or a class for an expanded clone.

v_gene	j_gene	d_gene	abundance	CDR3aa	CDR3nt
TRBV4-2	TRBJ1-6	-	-	CASSQVVGINSPLHF	TGTGCCAGCAGCCAAGTGGTAGGGATTAATTCACCCCTCCACTTT
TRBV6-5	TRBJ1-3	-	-	CASSIDRYSGNTIYF	TGTGCCAGCAGTATCGACAGGTACTCTGGAAACACCATATATTTT
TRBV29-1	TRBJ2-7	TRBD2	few	CSVRGLAGGPYEQYF	TGCAGCGTTCGGGGACTAGCGGGAGGGCCCTACGAGCAGTACTTC
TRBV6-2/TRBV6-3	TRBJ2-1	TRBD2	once	CAGSYILAGGRVYNEQFF	TGTGCCGGCAGTTACATCCTAGCGGGAGGGCGAGTCTACAATGAGCAGTTCTTC
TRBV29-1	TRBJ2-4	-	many	CSVEVAVLAKNIQYF	TGCAGCGTTGAGGTAGCGGTGCTAGCCAAAAACATTCAGTACTTC
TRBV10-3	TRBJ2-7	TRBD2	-	CAISGPGGAYEQYF	TGTGCCATCAGCGGCCCGGGAGGGGCCTACGAGCAGTACTTC
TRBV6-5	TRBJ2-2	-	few	CASSILRAGELFF	TGTGCCAGCAGTATTCTCCGTGCTGGGGAGCTGTTTTTT
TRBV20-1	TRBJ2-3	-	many	CSARVASTDTQYF	TGCAGTGCTAGAGTAGCTAGCACAGATACGCAGTATTTT
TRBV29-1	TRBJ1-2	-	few	CSVVSQGGGYTF	TGCAGCGTTGTAAGCCAGGGCGGTGGCTACACCTTC
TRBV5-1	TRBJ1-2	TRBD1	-	CASTNSRDRGRNYGYTF	TGCGCCAGCACCAATTCCCGGGACAGGGGGCGTAACTATGGCTACACCTTC
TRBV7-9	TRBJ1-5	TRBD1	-	CASSLTSGTGNQPQHF	TGTGCCAGCAGCCTAACTTCCGGGACAGGGAATCAGCCCCAGCATTTT
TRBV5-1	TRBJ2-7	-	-	CASSTGQTYNEQYF	TGCGCCAGCAGCACAGGACAGACGTACAATGAGCAGTACTTC
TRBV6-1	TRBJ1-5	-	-	CASSDRGPNQPQHF	TGTGCCAGCAGCGACCGGGGGCCTAATCAGCCCCAGCATTTT
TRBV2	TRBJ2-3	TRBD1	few	CASSPGQARGTDTQYF	TGTGCCAGCAGCCCCGGACAGGCTAGGGGCACAGATACGCAGTATTTT
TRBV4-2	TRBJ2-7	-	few	CASSRSATAYEQYF	TGTGCCAGCAGCCGATCCGCGACGGCCTACGAGCAGTACTTC
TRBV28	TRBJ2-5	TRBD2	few	CASSLPGLASKETQYF	TGTGCCAGCAGTTTACCGGGACTAGCGAGCAAAGAGACCCAGTACTTC
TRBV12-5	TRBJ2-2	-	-	CASGLEGTGELFF	TGTGCTAGTGGTTTAGAGGGCACCGGGGAGCTGTTTTTT
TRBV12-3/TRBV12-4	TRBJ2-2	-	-	CASSFPFPGSGGELFF	TGTGCCAGCAGTTTTCCTTTTCCAGGGTCGGGCGGGGAGCTGTTTTTT
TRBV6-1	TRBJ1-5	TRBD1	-	CASSAQIRGQGSNQPQHF	TGTGCCAGCAGTGCGCAGATCCGGGGACAGGGGAGCAATCAGCCCCAGCATTTT
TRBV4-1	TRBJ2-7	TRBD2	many	CASSQESPGGYEQYF	TGCGCCAGCAGCCAAGAGTCTCCGGGAGGTTACGAGCAGTACTTC
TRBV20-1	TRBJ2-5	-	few	CSTTGTSGETQYF	TGCAGTACAACCGGGACTTCAGGGGAGACCCAGTACTTC
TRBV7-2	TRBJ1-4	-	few	CASSLINGKLFF	TGTGCCAGCAGCCTGATAAACGGAAAACTGTTTTTT